Following are 10 T cell receptor beta chains from one sample sequenced in a study of blood T cell repertoires in COVID-19. Clones were sequenced by immunoSEQ multiplex PCR, and TCRdb holds only the in-frame ones, with some missing. This sample carries more than 250,000 clones, roughly 89% of them seen once, and the ten largest clones take about 6.1%. Sequenced material: PBMCs or T cells enriched from blood (not recorded which). All receptors come from a woman in her forties who had recovered from COVID-19.

The gene calls are TRBV3-1 (or the pseudogene TRBV3-2) and TRBJ1-5; D is perhaps TRBD1 (5 bases). Trimming shortened V by 0 bases and J by 16 bases, and 10 bases separated the two germline ends. The germline gives CDR1 LGHDT, CDR2 YNNKEL (reference sequence). CDR3 length: 11 amino acids. In DNA form, the CDR3 reads TGTGCCAGCAGCCAAGATGGGGACTATCATTTT. Translated: CASSQDGDYHF.

The rearrangement uses TRBV28 and TRBJ2-7; 7 bases match TRBD1. Germline CDR1 MDHEN, CDR2 SYDVKM. CDR3 length: 12 residues. V shed 6 bases and J 13 bases; nucleotides not matched to a gene: 12. CDR3: CASRGQLGRNYF. The CDR3 nucleotides read TGTGCCAGCAGGGGACAGCTGGGGCGGAACTACTTC.

V gene TRBV13 combines with J gene TRBJ1-6; 11 nucleotides match TRBD1. The CDR3 contains 15 residues. V shed 2 bases and J 9 bases; nucleotides not matched to a gene: 3. In germline, CDR1 is PRHDT, CDR2 FYEKMQ (reference sequence). CDR3 residues: CASSLSGTGGSPLHF. The DNA of the CDR3 is TGTGCCAGCAGCTTAAGTGGGACAGGGGGTTCACCCCTCCACTTT. Combining the CDR3 with reference TRBV13 and TRBJ1-6 gives the whole variable domain AAGVIQSPRHLIKEKRETATLKCYPIPRHDTVYWYQQGPGQDPQFLISFYEKMQSDKGSIPDRFSAQQFSDYHSELNMSSLELGDSALYFCASSLSGTGGSPLHFGNGTRLTVT.

Only one count was recorded for this clone. This chain links TRBV6-5 with TRBJ2-7; 8 bases line up with TRBD1. The CDR3 runs 14 residues. The V gene's germline CDR1 is MNHEY and CDR2 SVGAGI. J lost 3 bases, V lost 6 bases, and 7 bases had no gene match. CDR3 amino acids: CASRGQAVGYEQYF. The DNA of the CDR3 is TGTGCCAGCAGGGGACAGGCCGTAGGCTACGAGCAGTACTTC.

The V and J genes are TRBV5-6 and TRBJ2-3, with 9 positions matching TRBD2. CDR1 is SGHDT, CDR2 YYEEEE, per germline. Losses at the gene ends were 7 bases for V and 0 bases for J; bases not matched to a gene: 9. The length of the CDR3 is 16 residues. CDR3 region: CASGPLAGASTDTQYF. In DNA form, the CDR3 reads TGTGCCAGCGGGCCCTTAGCGGGGGCGAGCACAGATACGCAGTATTTT.

The J gene is TRBJ2-1, the V gene TRBV10-3, with TRBD2 identical over 8 bases. Per germline, CDR1 ENHRY and CDR2 SYGVKD. The ends lost 3 bases at V and 14 bases at J; junction bases unmatched: 9. The CDR3 runs 13 residues. CDR3 sequence reads: CAISEHEREREFF. The CDR3 region has the DNA TGTGCCATCAGTGAACATGAGCGGGAGAGGGAGTTCTTC.

This chain joins TRBV7-2 and TRBJ2-1, with TRBD2 identical over 7 bases. Germline CDR1 is SGHTA and CDR2 is FQGNSA. The CDR3 has 16 residues. The V segment lost 1 base and the J segment 2 bases; nucleotides outside the gene matches: 5. This CDR3 reads CASSLDSGTTYNEQFF. Written as DNA, the CDR3 is TGTGCCAGCAGCTTAGATTCGGGGACTACCTACAATGAGCAGTTCTTC.

The chain is built from TRBV7-2 and TRBJ1-6; TRBD1 is a possible D gene (6 bases). The germline V gene has CDR1 SGHTA and CDR2 FQGNSA. V was clipped by 4 bases and J by 5 bases, with 9 bases between them. This CDR3 spans 14 amino acids. CDR3 sequence: CASSSRGNNSPLHF. In nucleotides, the CDR3 is TGTGCCAGCAGCTCCAGGGGAAATAATTCACCCCTCCACTTT.

The rearrangement joins TRBV7-6 to TRBJ2-2; 13 bases are shared with TRBD2. CDR3 length equals 16 residues. The trim removed 5 bases at V and 6 bases at J, leaving 6 bases unmatched. Looked up from germline, CDR1 is SGHVS and CDR2 is FNYEAQ. CDR3 residues: CASSPRTSGSAGELFF. CDR3 nucleotide sequence: TGTGCCAGCAGCCCCCGGACTAGCGGGAGTGCCGGGGAGCTGTTTTTT.

V is TRBV15 and J is TRBJ1-2; TRBD1 matches at 10 bases. The CDR3 totals 16 residues. V trimming: 1 base; J trimming: 4 bases; junction bases outside the gene matches: 6. Germline CDR1 is LNHNV and CDR2 is YYDKDF (reference sequence). The CDR3 protein is CATSRAGQGSTYGYTF. The CDR3 DNA follows: TGTGCCACCAGCAGAGCGGGACAGGGGTCTACCTATGGCTACACCTTC.